A selection of T cell receptor beta chains follows, all from one sample in a study of blood T cells in healthy people across ages. Each CDR3 protein gets one entry after TCRdb re-called the 5' RACE reads with MiXCR. The table includes around 900,000 distinct CDR3 sequences, about 28% detected once. Sequenced: blood. Receptors were obtained from a woman of 80 years or more in good health. Both conserved end residues are part of each CDR3. D genes are given only for firm matches. Expanded clones get a size class; other rows say once, few or many, or leave the size out.

>TRBJ1-2|.|.|TRBV3-1
CASSQEQPGGYTF
TGTGCCAGCAGCCAAGAGCAGCCCGGGGGCTACACCTTC
>TRBJ1-1|.|.|TRBV20-1
CSAFSDGGNTEAFF
TGCAGTGCTTTTTCCGACGGGGGAAACACTGAAGCTTTCTTT
>TRBJ2-5|.|.|TRBV24-1
CATSELEGSGETQYF
TGTGCCACCAGTGAGTTGGAGGGTAGCGGAGAGACTCAGTACTTC
>TRBJ2-1|many|.|TRBV12-3/TRBV12-4
CASSFGVYNNEQFF
TGTGCCAGCAGTTTCGGGGTGTACAACAATGAGCAGTTCTTC
>TRBJ1-2|many|TRBD1|TRBV5-6
CASSVGQIYGYTF
TGTGCCAGCAGCGTGGGACAGATCTATGGCTACACCTTC
>TRBJ1-6|.|.|TRBV30
CAWQGGRSPLHF
TGTGCCTGGCAAGGAGGGCGGTCACCCCTCCACTTT
>TRBJ2-7|.|.|TRBV7-2
CASSTTGTSAYEQYF
TGTGCCAGCAGTACCACCGGGACATCAGCCTACGAGCAGTACTTC
>TRBJ2-6|.|.|TRBV5-4
CASSQDVAGANVLIF
TGTGCCAGCAGCCAAGATGTGGCTGGGGCCAACGTCCTGATTTTC
>TRBJ2-5|.|.|TRBV7-9
CAGSTFGGTGNEQYF
TGTGCCGGCAGTACCTTCGGAGGTACGGGGAATGAGCAGTACTTC
>TRBJ1-2|many|TRBD1|TRBV7-2
CASSTRQGLGGYTF
TGTGCCAGCAGCACCCGACAGGGACTGGGTGGCTACACCTTC
>TRBJ2-3|many|TRBD1|TRBV5-1
CASSSGTGSPDTQYF
TGCGCCAGCAGTTCCGGGACAGGGTCCCCAGATACGCAGTATTTT
>TRBJ2-7|.|.|TRBV20-1
CSAHSGTLSSYEQYF
TGCAGTGCTCACTCGGGGACGTTGAGCTCCTACGAGCAGTACTTC
>TRBJ2-3|.|TRBD2|TRBV12-3/TRBV12-4
CASSSGSRTDTQYF
TGTGCCAGCAGTAGCGGGAGTCGCACAGATACGCAGTATTTT
>TRBJ2-6|few|.|TRBV6-2/TRBV6-3
CASSQWGSGANVRTF
.
>TRBJ2-6|many|TRBD1|TRBV6-1
CASRPGQGAPGGSGANVLTF
TGTGCCAGCAGACCGGGACAGGGGGCCCCTGGAGGATCTGGGGCCAACGTCCTGACTTTC
>TRBJ1-1|.|.|TRBV9
CASSVDSRMNTEAFF
TGTGCCAGCAGCGTAGACAGCCGAATGAACACTGAAGCTTTCTTT
>TRBJ2-4|.|.|TRBV5-4
CASSWAGAKNIQYF
TGTGCCAGCAGCTGGGCCGGGGCCAAAAACATTCAGTACTTC
>TRBJ1-1|many|TRBD1|TRBV10-3
CAIRLQGVNTEAFF
TGTGCCATCAGGCTACAGGGGGTGAACACTGAAGCTTTCTTT
>TRBJ1-2|.|.|TRBV3-1
CASSQDLQRQSYGYTF
TGTGCCAGCAGCCAAGATCTGCAGCGGCAGAGCTATGGCTACACCTTC
>TRBJ2-1|.|.|TRBV27
CASSAPTTNNEQFF
TGTGCCAGCAGTGCCCCGACAACGAACAATGAGCAGTTCTTC
>TRBJ2-2|many|TRBD1|TRBV15
CATSRDTGGDRSGELFF
TGTGCCACCAGCAGAGACACAGGGGGCGACCGTTCCGGGGAGCTGTTTTTT
>TRBJ2-6|many|.|TRBV20-1
CSATRGANVLTF
TGCAGTGCTACGAGGGGGGCCAACGTCCTGACTTTC
>TRBJ2-4|many|.|TRBV20-1
CSARDNVSPGGNIQYF
TGCAGTGCTAGAGATAACGTCAGCCCCGGAGGAAACATTCAGTACTTC
>TRBJ1-2|.|.|TRBV20-1
CSARDSSLRSYGYTF
TGCAGTGCTAGAGATAGTAGCCTGAGATCCTATGGCTACACCTTC
>TRBJ1-1|.|.|TRBV5-1
CASSLGRSSTEAFF
TGCGCCAGCAGCTTGGGACGCAGTTCCACTGAAGCTTTCTTT
>TRBJ1-1|.|.|TRBV7-2
CASSLVVGMNTEAFF
TGTGCCAGCAGCTTAGTGGTAGGGATGAACACTGAAGCTTTCTTT
>TRBJ2-6|many|.|TRBV6-6
CASSPDPGRSSGANVLTF
TGTGCCAGCAGCCCCGATCCGGGACGGAGCTCTGGGGCCAACGTCCTGACTTTC
>TRBJ2-1|many|.|TRBV7-2
CASSLDDNSYNEQFF
TGTGCCAGCAGCTTAGATGACAACTCCTACAATGAGCAGTTCTTC
>TRBJ2-5|many|TRBD2|TRBV20-1
CSAALLGRLETQYF
TGCAGTGCTGCGCTCCTCGGGAGGCTAGAGACCCAGTACTTC
>TRBJ2-3|few|.|TRBV6-2/TRBV6-3
CASSYGDQIKTDTRYF
TGTGCCAGCAGTTACGGGGATCAAATAAAGACAGATACAAGGTATTTT
>TRBJ1-3|.|.|TRBV12-3/TRBV12-4
CASSSPGLATGNTIYF
TGTGCCAGCAGTTCACCGGGACTGGCGACCGGAAACACCATATATTTT
>TRBJ1-2|.|.|TRBV11-2
CANSPTGPPTDGYTF
TGTGCCAACAGCCCTACGGGACCGCCAACGGATGGCTACACCTTC
>TRBJ2-2|few|TRBD2|TRBV4-3
CASSQAYLGSSGGSSGELFF
TGCGCCAGCAGCCAAGCCTACCTGGGGTCTAGCGGGGGATCTTCCGGGGAGCTGTTTTTT
>TRBJ2-7|.|TRBD2|TRBV29-1
CSVEDGLAGVEQYF
TGCAGCGTTGAAGATGGACTAGCGGGAGTTGAGCAGTACTTC
>TRBJ1-5|few|.|TRBV28
CASSLRAGVYSNQPQHF
TGTGCCAGCAGTTTAAGGGCAGGGGTTTATAGCAATCAGCCCCAGCATTTT
>TRBJ2-6|.|.|TRBV13
CARSRRFSGANVLTF
TGTGCCCGCAGCCGACGGTTTTCTGGGGCCAACGTCCTGACTTTC
>TRBJ2-2|few|.|TRBV28
CASRATEELFF
TGTGCCAGCAGGGCGACCGAGGAGCTGTTTTTT
>TRBJ2-7|many|.|TRBV7-2
CASSLSGGSEQYF
TGTGCCAGCAGCTTATCTGGCGGGTCCGAGCAGTACTTC
>TRBJ2-2|.|TRBD2|TRBV4-3
CASSQDRLAGTGELFF
TGCGCCAGCAGCCAAGATAGGCTAGCGGGGACCGGGGAGCTGTTTTTT
>TRBJ2-5|many|.|TRBV12-3/TRBV12-4
CASLPGGVGLAEETQYF
TGTGCCAGCCTCCCAGGGGGGGTAGGACTTGCGGAGGAGACCCAGTACTTC
>TRBJ2-2|few|TRBD1|TRBV7-9
CASSPGQEYGELFF
TGTGCCAGCAGCCCCGGACAGGAGTACGGGGAGCTGTTTTTT
>TRBJ2-3|many|.|TRBV27
CASSQPGVRGTDTQYF
TGTGCCAGCAGTCAACCGGGGGTACGGGGCACAGATACGCAGTATTTT